This entry lists 22 T cell receptor beta chains sequenced from one sample in a study of beta chain features in type 1 diabetes. These TCRs are of unknown antigen specificity. Expressed TCRB transcripts were sequenced after all isolated RNA was converted to cDNA. Clones were read by immunoSEQ multiplex PCR, and TCRdb kept only the in-frame ones, dropping some. The table shows about 650,000 clones, with 12% occurring only once. Study-wide results and caveats: People with Type 1 diabetes carried modestly yet significantly shorter TCRB CDR3s in all four CD4+ subsets.

Sequencing input: naive CD4+ T cells from blood. These receptors were taken from a man younger than 40 with type 1 diabetes.

This clone has only a few counts. The J gene is TRBJ2-5, the V gene TRBV15; D is perhaps TRBD2 (6 bases). The CDR3 totals 16 residues. Germline-derived CDR1 and CDR2 are LNHNV and YYDKDF (reference sequence). Trimming left V 5 bases short and J 6 bases short, with 22 bases between. CDR3 DNA sequence: TGTGCCACCAGCTTCACACAGACGGCGGGGTCTAAGACCCAGTACTTC. It yields the protein CATSFTQTAGSKTQYF. Complete variable domain (other parts from reference TRBV15 and TRBJ2-5): DAMVIQNPRYQVTQFGKPVTLSCSQTLNHNVMYWYQQKSSQAPKLLFHYYDKDFNNEADTPDNFQSRRPNTSFCFLDIRSPGLGDTAMYLCATSFTQTAGSKTQYFGPGTRLLVL.

This chain joins TRBV4-2 and TRBJ2-2; possibly TRBD1 for D (6 bases). V lost 0 bases, J lost 4 bases, and 9 bases lay in between. The CDR3 consists of 15 residues. Germline-derived CDR1 and CDR2 are LGHNA and YNFKEQ. CDR3 DNA sequence: TGTGCCAGCAGCCAAGAGATAGGGGGCACCGGGGAGCTGTTTTTT. Translated: CASSQEIGGTGELFF.

This clone was seen a few times. V usage is TRBV18 and J usage is TRBJ2-1; TRBD1 agrees at 11 bases. This CDR3 spans 16 amino acids. V shed 0 bases, J shed 3 bases, and the junction held 1 base outside the gene matches. Germline CDR1 reads KGHSH; CDR2 reads LQKENI. Here the CDR3 reads CASSPPGQGDYNEQFF. CDR3 sequence (DNA): TGTGCCAGCTCACCACCGGGACAGGGGGACTACAATGAGCAGTTCTTC. The whole variable domain, filled in from reference TRBV18 and TRBJ2-1, reads NAGVMQNPRHLVRRRGQEARLRCSPMKGHSHVYWYRQLPEEGLKFMVYLQKENIIDESGMPKERFSAEFPKEGPSILRIQQVVRGDSAAYFCASSPPGQGDYNEQFFGPGTRLTVL.

The genes are TRBV29-1 and TRBJ2-6; D assignment may be TRBD1 or TRBD2 (5 bases each). The CDR3 runs to 16 residues. The germline V gene encodes CDR1 SQVTM and CDR2 ANQGSEA. V lost 2 bases, J lost 0 bases, and 11 bases lay in between. The CDR3 region is CSVEKRDHSGANVLTF. DNA for the CDR3: TGCAGCGTTGAAAAGAGGGACCACTCTGGGGCCAACGTCCTGACTTTC.

The V and J genes are TRBV7-7 and TRBJ2-5; possibly TRBD2 for D (6 bases). V was clipped by 5 bases and J by 5 bases, with 15 bases between them. The CDR3 length is 14 residues. From germline, CDR1 is SSHAT and CDR2 FNYEAQ (reference sequence). The CDR3 region has the DNA TGTGCCAGCAGCCCCGCCGGACTACAGGAGACCCAGTACTTC. Protein product: CASSPAGLQETQYF.

This clone was seen a few times. CDR3 nucleotide sequence: TGTGCCAGCAGTCCCGACGACGGGACATCTGGCTACACCTTC. It is translated as CASSPDDGTSGYTF. The V call is TRBV7-9, the J call TRBJ1-2; a weak D match, TRBD1 (6 bases). The CDR3 contains 14 residues. Per the germline V gene, CDR1 is SEHNR and CDR2 is FQNEAQ (reference sequence). V was clipped by 6 bases and J by 7 bases, with 18 bases between them. The full variable domain, rest sourced from reference TRBV7-9 and TRBJ1-2, is DTGVSQNPRHKITKRGQNVTFRCDPISEHNRLYWYRQTLGQGPEFLTYFQNEAQLEKSRLLSDRFSAERPKGSFSTLEIQRTEQGDSAMYLCASSPDDGTSGYTFGSGTRLTVV.

This chain uses TRBV10-3 with TRBJ2-7, with 7 bases lining up with TRBD1. Germline CDR1 and CDR2: ENHRY and SYGVKD. Trimming took 6 bases from V and 3 from J; bases not matched to a gene: 8. This CDR3 has 14 residues. The CDR3 sequence: CAISSGQGDYEQYF. Here the CDR3 DNA reads TGTGCCATCAGCTCCGGGCAGGGGGACTACGAGCAGTACTTC.

The chain couples TRBV7-6 to TRBJ1-6; 7 positions match TRBD1. Germline CDR1 is SGHVS and CDR2 is FNYEAQ. V trimming: 1 base; J trimming: 14 bases; junction bases outside the gene matches: 8. The CDR3 has 14 amino acids. CDR3 nucleotides: TGTGCCAGCAGCTTAGGACAGGGAAATTTGGCCCTCCACTTT. This codes for CASSLGQGNLALHF. Filled out from reference TRBV7-6 and TRBJ1-6, the complete variable domain reads GAGVSQSPRYKVTKRGQDVALRCDPISGHVSLYWYRQALGQGPEFLTYFNYEAQQDKSGLPNDRFSAERPEGSISTLTIQRTEQRDSAMYRCASSLGQGNLALHFGNGTRLTVT.

The chain has TRBV15 and TRBJ1-3, with 7 nucleotides matching TRBD1. Germline-derived CDR1 and CDR2 are LNHNV and YYDKDF (reference sequence). The CDR3 covers 17 residues. Unmatched junction bases numbered 13, after V lost 1 base and J lost 7 bases. The DNA of the CDR3 is TGTGCCACCAGCAGAGGACAGGGTCTCCAGGGGGGGAACACCATATATTTT. This translates into CATSRGQGLQGGNTIYF.

The genes are TRBV7-2 and TRBJ2-1; D not resolved. The CDR3 is 16 residues long. Germline CDR1 reads SGHTA; CDR2 reads FQGNSA. Trimming took off 2 bases at V and 8 bases at J, with 19 bases between the two ends. The CDR3 sequence is CASSLLASVGSDEQFF. The CDR3 coding sequence is TGTGCCAGCAGCTTATTGGCGTCGGTTGGAAGCGATGAGCAGTTCTTC.

V and J are TRBV7-3 and TRBJ2-2; 7 positions match TRBD1. Germline lookup yields CDR1 SGHTA and CDR2 FQGTGA. The trim removed 1 base at V and 4 bases at J, leaving 3 bases unmatched. CDR3 length: 15 residues. The DNA for the CDR3 is TGTGCCAGCAGCTTAAACAGGGGACCCACCGGGGAGCTGTTTTTT. Amino acids: CASSLNRGPTGELFF.

The V and J genes are TRBV28 and TRBJ2-7; D unclear. V lost 6 bases and J 0 bases, leaving 12 bases between the germline ends. Germline CDR1 is MDHEN and CDR2 is SYDVKM. The CDR3 is made up of 14 amino acids. For the CDR3, the DNA is TGTGCCAGCAGAGACCGTGGTGGCTCCTACGAGCAGTACTTC. Residues: CASRDRGGSYEQYF. The complete variable domain, with remaining parts taken from reference TRBV28 and TRBJ2-7, reads DVKVTQSSRYLVKRTGEKVFLECVQDMDHENMFWYRQDPGLGLRLIYFSYDVKMKEKGDIPEGYSVSREKKERFSLILESASTNQTSMYLCASRDRGGSYEQYFGPGTRLTVT.

The chain joins TRBV28 to TRBJ1-3; 7 bases fit TRBD1. This CDR3 is built from 15 residues. Trimming removed 5 bases from V and 0 bases from J; junction bases left unmatched: 4. Germline loops: CDR1 MDHEN, CDR2 SYDVKM. The CDR3 sequence is CASSQGQFSGNTIYF. The CDR3 nucleotides are TGTGCCAGCAGTCAGGGACAGTTCTCTGGAAACACCATATATTTT.

The CDR3 loop reads CASSEYKRDTQYF. CDR3 bases: TGTGCCAGCAGTGAATATAAAAGGGATACGCAGTATTTT. The V call is TRBV25-1, the J call TRBJ2-3; D is unclear. Trimming pared 0 bases from V and 6 bases from J, leaving 7 bases between. Germline lookup yields CDR1 MGHDK and CDR2 SYGVNS. This CDR3 region has 13 residues.

The V gene is TRBV2, the J gene TRBJ2-7; D is perhaps TRBD1 (6 bases). CDR3 size: 13 residues. The V gene's germline CDR1 is SNHLY and CDR2 FYNNEI. V was clipped by 11 bases and J by 2 bases, with 16 bases between them. The CDR3 region is CAGQTGSTYEQYF. DNA for the CDR3: TGTGCCGGCCAGACAGGCTCAACCTACGAGCAGTACTTC.

This clone came up once. The chain recombines TRBV7-2 with TRBJ1-5, with a tentative D call TRBD1 (5 bases). The CDR3 consists of 14 residues. Germline loops: CDR1 SGHTA, CDR2 FQGNSA. Trimming took off 1 base at V and 6 bases at J, with 10 bases between the two ends. This CDR3 reads CASSLGGFSQPQHF. The CDR3 nucleotides are TGTGCCAGCAGCTTAGGGGGCTTTAGTCAGCCCCAGCATTTT.

This clone has a handful of counts. The chain combines TRBV28 with TRBJ2-2, with 7 bases identical to TRBD1. Trimming took 6 bases from V and 2 from J; bases not matched to a gene: 3. There are 14 residues in the CDR3. Germline CDR1 is MDHEN and CDR2 is SYDVKM. This CDR3 reads CASRRGLNTGELFF. CDR3 nucleotides: TGTGCCAGCAGGAGGGGGCTAAACACCGGGGAGCTGTTTTTT.

CDR3 bases: TGTGCCAGCAGTTATCATAGCGGGGGGGCCACAGATACGCAGTATTTT. It specifies CASSYHSGGATDTQYF. The gene calls are TRBV7-2 and TRBJ2-3; TRBD2 aligns across 11 bases. This CDR3 contains 16 residues. Germline V gene sequence: CDR1 SGHTA, CDR2 FQGNSA. V dropped 6 bases and J dropped 2; count of bases not matched to a gene: 7.

The rearrangement joins TRBV6-5 to TRBJ1-3; 9 bases agree with TRBD1. CDR3 length: 16 residues. CDR1 MNHEY and CDR2 SVGAGI come from the germline V gene. Losses at the gene ends were 2 bases for V and 2 bases for J; bases not matched to a gene: 4. CDR3 bases: TGTGCCAGCAGTTACATCGGGACAGGGACTGGAAACACCATATATTTT. Its translation is CASSYIGTGTGNTIYF.

This chain uses TRBV11-3 with TRBJ2-7; TRBD1 is a possible D gene (6 bases). The CDR3 consists of 12 residues. The germline V and J ends were trimmed by 6 bases and 3 bases, with 9 bases remaining between them. Germline V lookup: CDR1 SGHNT, CDR2 YENEEA. Here the CDR3 DNA reads TGTGCCAGCAGGCGGACAGTCTACGAGCAGTACTTC. This translates into CASRRTVYEQYF.

This chain connects TRBV6-5 to TRBJ2-7, with D hard to call. V gave up 0 bases and J gave up 1 base, with 10 bases separating them. The germline V gene encodes CDR1 MNHEY and CDR2 SVGAGI. The CDR3 has 15 amino acids. The CDR3 sequence: CASSYSGYDSYEQYF. The CDR3 DNA follows: TGTGCCAGCAGTTACTCGGGGTATGATTCCTACGAGCAGTACTTC.

This clone occurred a few times. This sequence joins TRBV5-1 and TRBJ2-3, with D unresolved. The CDR3 runs to 14 residues. Looked up from germline, CDR1 is SGHRS and CDR2 is YFSETQ. V dropped 4 bases and J dropped 4 bases, with 13 bases sitting between them. Here the CDR3 reads CASSPNPSADTQYF. Here the CDR3 DNA reads TGCGCCAGCAGCCCTAATCCTTCGGCAGATACGCAGTATTTT.